This T cell receptor (beta chain) was observed in a study of human T cells and chemical hapten exposure. Overall study results and limits: DPC sensitization left the count of TCRs above 1 in 1000 unchanged. Since the donors had alopecia, their immune response may not be the same as that of healthy people. Versus controls, expanded TCRs had significantly more large CDR3 similarity clusters.

Germline V gene data show CDR1 as ENHRY and CDR2 as SYGVKD. With 11 bases removed from V and 2 bases from J, the gap between germline ends came to 20 bases. This CDR3 contains 15 residues. The library attached unique molecular identifiers to individual cDNA molecules. MiXCR, applied by TCRdb to the RACE reads, yields one record per CDR3 protein. The data hold 300,000 to 450,000 distinct CDR3 sequences, with about 4.4% observed a single time. This clonotype was picked up a small number of times. Its target is unknown. Time point noted: patch test 1, 2 weeks after DPC sensitization. Treatment indicated: therapeutic diphenylcyclopropenone sensitization with weekly scalp DPC.

The sequence was obtained from a woman between 50 and 59 years old with alopecia areata. Some clones in this sample may be carry-over from other donors' samples. This chain uses TRBV10-3 with TRBJ2-3; D is possibly TRBD2 (5 bases). Sequenced material: whole blood, taken in connection with sensitization to the hapten diphenylcyclopropenone (DPC). CDR3 sequence (DNA): TGTGCCTCCATGGGAGAAGATACGACCACAGATACGCAGTATTTT. Translation gives CASMGEDTTTDTQYF.